This T cell receptor (beta chain) is from a study of shared clonotypes between healthy human individuals. Clones were sequenced by immunoSEQ multiplex PCR, and TCRdb holds only the in-frame ones, with some missing. Seen here are millions of clones, 90% to 95% observed once, and the top ten hold 0.11% to 0.15%. This receptor was taken from a man between 18 and 29 years old in good health. Sequencing input: naive CD4+ T cells sorted from blood. Subset denoted: CD45RA+ positively selected.

The DNA for the CDR3 is TGCGCCAGCAGCTACGGACTAGCGGACCAAGAGACCCAGTACTTC. Translation gives CASSYGLADQETQYF. V is TRBV10-1 and J is TRBJ2-5, with TRBD2 matching over 10 bases. Germline lookup yields CDR1 WNHNN and CDR2 SYGVQD (reference sequence). The CDR3 runs to 15 residues. After removal of 6 bases from V and 0 bases from J, the junction contained 4 bases not matched to a gene.